A selection of T cell receptor beta chains follows, all from one sample in a study of vaccination effects on CD4 cells after COVID-19. TCRdb keeps only in-frame clones here, not all; method: immunoSEQ multiplex PCR. The table has over 50,000 clones, 55% to 85% seen once. Their antigens remain unidentified. Material: CD4+ T cells from PBMCs cultured with HCoV-229E spike peptides, obtained after COVID-19 vaccination. These receptors all come from a human donor who received a COVID-19 vaccine. Each CDR3 is given with its conserved first and last residue. The order of the fields is V gene, J gene, D gene, clone size, CDR3 DNA, CDR3 protein. D genes are given only for firm matches. Rows may omit the clone size; those that give it use once, few, many or a size class.

V gene: TRBV27
J gene: TRBJ1-6
D gene: NA
clone size: NA
CDR3 DNA: TGTGCCAGCAAGTGGGACCGCGCCCCGAATTCACCCCTCCACTTT
CDR3 protein: CASKWDRAPNSPLHF

V gene: TRBV18
J gene: TRBJ1-1
D gene: TRBD1
clone size: NA
CDR3 DNA: TGTGCCAGCTCACGGACTTCGGGACAGAAGAACACTGAAGCTTTCTTT
CDR3 protein: CASSRTSGQKNTEAFF

V gene: TRBV6-1
J gene: TRBJ1-4
D gene: TRBD1
clone size: once
CDR3 DNA: TGTGCCAGCAGTGAAATAGGGACAGGGGATGAAAAACTGTTTTTT
CDR3 protein: CASSEIGTGDEKLFF

V gene: TRBV2
J gene: TRBJ1-1
D gene: TRBD1
clone size: NA
CDR3 DNA: TGTGCCAGCAGTGTATTGGGACAGGGGAACACTGAAGCTTTCTTT
CDR3 protein: CASSVLGQGNTEAFF

V gene: TRBV15
J gene: TRBJ1-4
D gene: NA
clone size: NA
CDR3 DNA: TGTGCCACCAGCAGAGATGGGCAGGGTCATGAAAAACTGTTTTTT
CDR3 protein: CATSRDGQGHEKLFF

V gene: TRBV11-3
J gene: TRBJ2-5
D gene: TRBD1
clone size: NA
CDR3 DNA: TGTGCCAGCAGCCCAAGGGGGCGAACGGAGACCCAGTACTTC
CDR3 protein: CASSPRGRTETQYF

V gene: TRBV2
J gene: TRBJ1-3
D gene: NA
clone size: NA
CDR3 DNA: TGTGCCAGCACCCCGGACTGGAGCTCTGGAAACACCATATATTTT
CDR3 protein: CASTPDWSSGNTIYF

V gene: TRBV4-1
J gene: TRBJ2-1
D gene: TRBD2
clone size: NA
CDR3 DNA: TGCGCCAGCAGCCAAGATTCGGCGGGGGGAATCAATGAGCAGTTCTTC
CDR3 protein: CASSQDSAGGINEQFF

V gene: TRBV7-2
J gene: TRBJ1-5
D gene: NA
clone size: NA
CDR3 DNA: TGTGCCAGCAGCCCTAACTCGTATAGCAATCAGCCCCAGCATTTT
CDR3 protein: CASSPNSYSNQPQHF

V gene: TRBV5-1
J gene: TRBJ2-2
D gene: NA
clone size: NA
CDR3 DNA: TGCGCCAGCAGCTTGTACGGCAGGGAAAACACCGGGGAGCTGTTTTTT
CDR3 protein: CASSLYGRENTGELFF

V gene: TRBV6-5
J gene: TRBJ1-2
D gene: TRBD1
clone size: NA
CDR3 DNA: TGTGCCACTTATCCCGGGACAGGGGTCGGCTATGGCTACACCTTC
CDR3 protein: CATYPGTGVGYGYTF

V gene: TRBV5-1
J gene: TRBJ2-3
D gene: NA
clone size: few
CDR3 DNA: TGCGCCAGCCGAGATACAGGGACAGATACGCAGTATTTT
CDR3 protein: CASRDTGTDTQYF

V gene: TRBV19
J gene: TRBJ1-5
D gene: TRBD1
clone size: NA
CDR3 DNA: TGTGCCAGCGGTGGTTTGACAGGGTATCAGCCCCAGCATTTT
CDR3 protein: CASGGLTGYQPQHF

V gene: TRBV2
J gene: TRBJ1-4
D gene: NA
clone size: once
CDR3 DNA: TGTGCCAGCAAGGTCGGGTCTGCAACTAATGAAAAACTGTTTTTT
CDR3 protein: CASKVGSATNEKLFF

V gene: TRBV6-5
J gene: TRBJ1-1
D gene: TRBD1
clone size: NA
CDR3 DNA: TGTGCCAGCATGGACAGGGGATGGAACACTGAAGCTTTCTTT
CDR3 protein: CASMDRGWNTEAFF

V gene: TRBV5-1
J gene: TRBJ2-1
D gene: TRBD1
clone size: NA
CDR3 DNA: TGCGCCAGCAGCTTATCTTTCGGCCGCGAAAGGGGGCATATGTCCTACAATGAGCAGTTCTTC
CDR3 protein: CASSLSFGRERGHMSYNEQFF

V gene: TRBV28
J gene: TRBJ2-1
D gene: TRBD2
clone size: NA
CDR3 DNA: TGTGCCAGCACCCGAAGGGCCGGGAGGAGCTCCTACAATGAGCAGTTCTTC
CDR3 protein: CASTRRAGRSSYNEQFF

V gene: TRBV19
J gene: TRBJ2-1
D gene: TRBD1
clone size: NA
CDR3 DNA: TGTGCCAGTACCGAGGACAGGGCCCCATACAATGAGCAGTTCTTC
CDR3 protein: CASTEDRAPYNEQFF

V gene: TRBV9
J gene: TRBJ1-1
D gene: NA
clone size: few
CDR3 DNA: TGTGCCAGCAGCCCCTTTGGGAATTTGAACACTGAAGCTTTCTTT
CDR3 protein: CASSPFGNLNTEAFF

V gene: TRBV5-1
J gene: TRBJ2-1
D gene: TRBD2
clone size: NA
CDR3 DNA: TGCGCCAGCAGCTCTAGCGGGGGGGCCTACAATGAGCAGTTCTTC
CDR3 protein: CASSSSGGAYNEQFF

V gene: TRBV15
J gene: TRBJ1-4
D gene: NA
clone size: NA
CDR3 DNA: TGTGCCACCAGCAGGCCTATTGGCGGGCCATCCCTCGAAAAACTGTTTTTT
CDR3 protein: CATSRPIGGPSLEKLFF

V gene: TRBV19
J gene: TRBJ1-2
D gene: NA
clone size: NA
CDR3 DNA: TGTGCCAGTAGAGTGGGCAGCTATGGCTACACCTTC
CDR3 protein: CASRVGSYGYTF

V gene: TRBV7-6
J gene: TRBJ2-5
D gene: NA
clone size: NA
CDR3 DNA: TGTGCCAGCAGTCCAGGGGGGAACCAAGAGACCCAGTACTTC
CDR3 protein: CASSPGGNQETQYF

V gene: TRBV7-8
J gene: TRBJ1-5
D gene: NA
clone size: few
CDR3 DNA: TGTGCCAGCAGCTCCGATTTTAGGGCGTATCAGCCCCAGCATTTT
CDR3 protein: CASSSDFRAYQPQHF

V gene: TRBV3-1/TRBV3-2
J gene: TRBJ2-2
D gene: TRBD2
clone size: NA
CDR3 DNA: TGTGCCAGCAGCCAAGATCGGGAGCGGGGGTTGGGCGGGGAGCTGTTTTTT
CDR3 protein: CASSQDRERGLGGELFF